A selection of T cell receptor beta chains follows, all from one sample in a study of T cells expressing NK-cell markers. TCRdb reprocessed the 5' RACE reads and reports one entry per CDR3 protein, with no DNA. Its clone listing holds some 110,000 distinct CDR3 sequences. Sequencing was done on a sample of blood T cells: a sorted CD56 or NKG2C T cell subset, CD4+ or CD8+ T cells, or bulk PBMC T cells (not recorded which). All receptors derive from a woman aged 18 to 75 in good health. The CDR3 runs from the conserved cysteine through the conserved F or W.

j_call: TRBJ2-5; v_call: TRBV3-1; cdr3_length: 14; cdr3_aa: CASSRIRGWETQYF
j_call: TRBJ1-1; v_call: TRBV27; cdr3_length: 15; cdr3_aa: CASSLFVGQGDEAFF
j_call: TRBJ2-1; v_call: TRBV6-2/TRBV6-3; cdr3_length: 12; cdr3_aa: CASSPQSYEQFF
j_call: TRBJ2-5; v_call: TRBV7-2; cdr3_length: 17; cdr3_aa: CASSLFAPVTEQETQYF
j_call: TRBJ2-2; v_call: TRBV9; cdr3_length: 13; cdr3_aa: CASSVGGAGELFF
j_call: TRBJ2-2; v_call: TRBV5-1; cdr3_length: 16; cdr3_aa: CASSSGQGVSAGELFF
j_call: TRBJ1-4; v_call: TRBV5-5; cdr3_length: 17; cdr3_aa: CASSFRDREATNEKLFF
j_call: TRBJ1-1; v_call: TRBV7-9; cdr3_length: 13; cdr3_aa: CASSRDRNTEAFF
j_call: TRBJ2-7; v_call: TRBV27; cdr3_length: 16; cdr3_aa: CASSLPPGQGLDEQYF
j_call: TRBJ1-6; v_call: TRBV20-1; cdr3_length: 16; cdr3_aa: CSAKGRLEWNNSPLHF
j_call: TRBJ2-1; v_call: TRBV4-3; cdr3_length: 14; cdr3_aa: CASSQETSYNEQFF
j_call: TRBJ2-6; v_call: TRBV11-1; cdr3_length: 19; cdr3_aa: CASSLIGRGGGSGANVLTF
j_call: TRBJ1-3; v_call: TRBV12-3/TRBV12-4; cdr3_length: 15; cdr3_aa: CASWGGSSSGNTIYF
j_call: TRBJ2-5; v_call: TRBV27; cdr3_length: 15; cdr3_aa: CASSPRTGGRETQYF
j_call: TRBJ2-3; v_call: TRBV19; cdr3_length: 14; cdr3_aa: CASSIRGRTDTQYF
j_call: TRBJ2-2; v_call: TRBV27; cdr3_length: 17; cdr3_aa: CASSLLSRLARTGELFF
j_call: TRBJ2-1; v_call: TRBV7-3; cdr3_length: 15; cdr3_aa: CASSAGLAESNEQFF
j_call: TRBJ2-4; v_call: TRBV12-3/TRBV12-4; cdr3_length: 14; cdr3_aa: CASSLRLAKNIQYF
j_call: TRBJ2-1; v_call: TRBV9; cdr3_length: 16; cdr3_aa: CASSVVGTGGHNEQFF
j_call: TRBJ2-7; v_call: TRBV6-2/TRBV6-3; cdr3_length: 14; cdr3_aa: CASRRQGAFGEQYF
j_call: TRBJ1-1; v_call: TRBV12-3/TRBV12-4; cdr3_length: 12; cdr3_aa: CASSFVGGKAFF
j_call: TRBJ2-7; v_call: TRBV7-2; cdr3_length: 11; cdr3_aa: CASTSQAEQYF
j_call: TRBJ1-3; v_call: TRBV6-1; cdr3_length: 13; cdr3_aa: CASQQGPGNTIYF
j_call: TRBJ2-4; v_call: TRBV25-1; cdr3_length: 14; cdr3_aa: CASSELGSPHIQYF
j_call: TRBJ1-1; v_call: TRBV6-4; cdr3_length: 13; cdr3_aa: CASSPTGTIEAFF
j_call: TRBJ1-2; v_call: TRBV12-3/TRBV12-4; cdr3_length: 13; cdr3_aa: CASSLGGFYGYTF
j_call: TRBJ2-2; v_call: TRBV5-1; cdr3_length: 13; cdr3_aa: CASSLGGGVELFF
j_call: TRBJ1-1; v_call: TRBV11-1; cdr3_length: 17; cdr3_aa: CASSFMGTGGLNTEAFF
j_call: TRBJ2-3; v_call: TRBV14; cdr3_length: 16; cdr3_aa: CASSQEPGLAADTQYF
j_call: TRBJ2-1; v_call: TRBV11-2; cdr3_length: 18; cdr3_aa: CASRTHTRLAGEVNEQFF
j_call: TRBJ2-6; v_call: TRBV30; cdr3_length: 17; cdr3_aa: CAWSVWDRGSGANVLTF
j_call: TRBJ2-1; v_call: TRBV29-1; cdr3_length: 13; cdr3_aa: CSVGASGIFEQFF
j_call: TRBJ2-1; v_call: TRBV25-1; cdr3_length: 18; cdr3_aa: CASSGVWAGEVSYNEQFF
j_call: TRBJ2-7; v_call: TRBV28; cdr3_length: 16; cdr3_aa: CASSLGPSGSGWEQYF
j_call: TRBJ2-1; v_call: TRBV9; cdr3_length: 12; cdr3_aa: CASSVGGYEQFF
j_call: TRBJ2-5; v_call: TRBV4-3; cdr3_length: 14; cdr3_aa: CASSQRTGQETQYF
j_call: TRBJ2-1; v_call: TRBV5-8; cdr3_length: 16; cdr3_aa: CASPYGTPLTHNEQFF
j_call: TRBJ2-3; v_call: TRBV7-2; cdr3_length: 16; cdr3_aa: CASSSWTSGGTDTQYF
j_call: TRBJ2-1; v_call: TRBV12-3/TRBV12-4; cdr3_length: 15; cdr3_aa: CASSPRTSVPPEQFF
j_call: TRBJ2-3; v_call: TRBV5-5; cdr3_length: 13; cdr3_aa: CASSLWGTDTQYF
j_call: TRBJ1-6; v_call: TRBV20-1; cdr3_length: 12; cdr3_aa: CSAWTGGSPLHF
j_call: TRBJ2-7; v_call: TRBV20-1; cdr3_length: 13; cdr3_aa: CSAASGSFYEQYF
j_call: TRBJ2-1; v_call: TRBV12-3/TRBV12-4; cdr3_length: 14; cdr3_aa: CASSFWGFDNEQFF
j_call: TRBJ2-7; v_call: TRBV20-1; cdr3_length: 15; cdr3_aa: CSARERTSGAYEQYF
j_call: TRBJ2-1; v_call: TRBV24-1; cdr3_length: 15; cdr3_aa: CATSVGTSGYNEQFF
j_call: TRBJ2-5; v_call: TRBV3-1; cdr3_length: 15; cdr3_aa: CASSQLTGVQETQYF
j_call: TRBJ2-3; v_call: TRBV6-1; cdr3_length: 18; cdr3_aa: CASSEGLAGGSITDTQYF
j_call: TRBJ2-1; v_call: TRBV20-1; cdr3_length: 12; cdr3_aa: CSARDLGLSEFF
j_call: TRBJ2-2; v_call: TRBV20-1; cdr3_length: 13; cdr3_aa: CSARGGLTGELFF
j_call: TRBJ2-1; v_call: TRBV29-1; cdr3_length: 11; cdr3_aa: CTARGIDEQFF
j_call: TRBJ2-3; v_call: TRBV7-9; cdr3_length: 16; cdr3_aa: CASSSARTGRTDTQYF
j_call: TRBJ1-1; v_call: TRBV20-1; cdr3_length: 11; cdr3_aa: CSANWDTEAFF
j_call: TRBJ2-7; v_call: TRBV27; cdr3_length: 13; cdr3_aa: CASSTLDQYEQYF
j_call: TRBJ2-3; v_call: TRBV12-3/TRBV12-4; cdr3_length: 17; cdr3_aa: CASTPPPGTTSTDTQYF
j_call: TRBJ2-1; v_call: TRBV20-1; cdr3_length: 12; cdr3_aa: CSALEQGNEQFF
j_call: TRBJ2-2; v_call: TRBV12-3/TRBV12-4; cdr3_length: 16; cdr3_aa: CASSGTGLVNTGELFF
j_call: TRBJ2-1; v_call: TRBV7-9; cdr3_length: 15; cdr3_aa: CASSLDPSGYNEQFF
j_call: TRBJ2-7; v_call: TRBV7-9; cdr3_length: 14; cdr3_aa: CASSPSTVFYEQYF
j_call: TRBJ2-6; v_call: TRBV3-1; cdr3_length: 15; cdr3_aa: CASSQAVSGANVLTF
j_call: TRBJ2-2; v_call: TRBV15; cdr3_length: 14; cdr3_aa: CATRGGTNTGELFF